This TCR beta chain originates from a study of post-analysis software for immune sequencing data. Study-wide context: The study covered relapsing-remitting, secondary progressive and progressive-relapsing courses of multiple sclerosis. General observations from the study: Co-batched samples clustered tightly together by F measure. Compared with controls, patients showed significantly lower normalized Chao1 diversity.

In the case of this clonotype: Its antigen is unknown.

TCR beta libraries were prepared from cDNA with unique molecular identifiers. T cells, about 0.85 to 11 million of them, yielded some 500,000 cDNA molecules. TCRdb used MiXCR to reprocess the PCR reads, holding one entry per CDR3 protein. Here the sample spans approximately 570,000 distinct CDR3 sequences, around 40% being singletons. The source of this sequence is a girl between 10 and 17 years old with multiple sclerosis. Specimen: blood.

DNA of the CDR3: TGCGCCAGCAGCGACCTAGCGAGCCCACAAGAGACCCAGTACTTC. This gives the protein CASSDLASPQETQYF. The chain carries TRBV5-1 and TRBJ2-5; a possible D gene is TRBD2 (6 bases). Germline-derived CDR1 and CDR2 are SGHRS and YFSETQ. The CDR3 is made up of 15 amino acids. V lost 4 bases and J 2 bases, leaving 15 bases between the germline ends.